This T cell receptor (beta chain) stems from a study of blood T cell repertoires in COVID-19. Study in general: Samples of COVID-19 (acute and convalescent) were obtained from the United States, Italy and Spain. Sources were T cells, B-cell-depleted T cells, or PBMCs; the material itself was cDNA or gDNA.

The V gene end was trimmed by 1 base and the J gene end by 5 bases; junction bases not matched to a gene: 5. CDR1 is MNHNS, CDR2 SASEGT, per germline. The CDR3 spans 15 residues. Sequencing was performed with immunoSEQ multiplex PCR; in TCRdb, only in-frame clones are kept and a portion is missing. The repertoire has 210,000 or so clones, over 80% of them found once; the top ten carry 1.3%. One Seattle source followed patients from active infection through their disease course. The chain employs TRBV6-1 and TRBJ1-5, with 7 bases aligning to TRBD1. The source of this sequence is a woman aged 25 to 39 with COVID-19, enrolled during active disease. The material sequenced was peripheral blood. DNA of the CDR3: TGTGCCAGCAGTGAAGGCCGGGACAGATATCAGCCCCAGCATTTT. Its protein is CASSEGRDRYQPQHF.